A single sample is the source of the 31 T cell receptor beta chains below, sequenced in a study of blood T cell repertoires in COVID-19 (dated by TCRdb to the early 2020s). Preparation of the library involved the immunoSEQ multiplex PCR assay. TCRdb limited this immuneACCESS table to in-frame rearrangements with V and J called. A share of clones is missing; checked studies link under half to unresolved V genes, and the rest is unexplained. The sample yields 200,000 to 250,000 clones; roughly 89% were counted once. In total, the top ten clones hold just over 2.5% of the sample. The sample comprised PBMCs or T cells enriched from blood (not recorded which). The receptors shown here come from a young woman with acute COVID-19.

The chain has TRBV6-5 and TRBJ1-1, with 8 bases fitting TRBD1. From germline, CDR1 is MNHEY and CDR2 SVGAGI. The CDR3 contains 12 residues. The J segment lost 4 bases and the V segment lost 6 bases, leaving 1 base of the junction unmatched. The CDR3 nucleotides read TGTGCCAGCAGAACAGGGGGCACTGAAGCTTTCTTT. Translating it yields CASRTGGTEAFF.

CDR3 sequence: CASSPDTGSQQPQHF. The CDR3 DNA follows: TGTGCCAGCAGCCCCGATACAGGGTCCCAACAGCCCCAGCATTTT. The chain employs TRBV9 and TRBJ1-5, with a weak D call TRBD1 (6 bases). CDR1 SGDLS and CDR2 YYNGEE come from the germline V gene. The CDR3 is made up of 15 amino acids. The V end lost 4 bases, the J end lost 7 bases, and 18 bases lay between the germline ends.

The rearrangement joins TRBV16 to TRBJ1-1; no clear D gene. CDR1 and CDR2 from the germline V gene are KGHSY and FQNENV. The V gene lost 0 bases and the J gene lost 6 bases, with 8 bases spanning the gap. CDR3 size: 13 residues. In nucleotides, the CDR3 is TGTGCCAGCAGCCAATCCTGGCCCCCTGAAGCTTTCTTT. Amino acids: CASSQSWPPEAFF.

The sample holds one count of this clone. The chain carries TRBV4-3 and TRBJ1-2; 8 nucleotides line up with TRBD1. V was pared by 1 base and J by 8 bases, with 9 bases of the junction left unmatched. The CDR3 extends over 15 amino acids. In germline, CDR1 is LGHNA, CDR2 YSLEER. CDR3 in amino acids: CASSQGGATGEGYTF. Here the CDR3 DNA reads TGCGCCAGCAGCCAAGGTGGGGCGACAGGGGAGGGCTACACCTTC.

This clone was recorded many times. The chain employs TRBV2 and TRBJ2-1; 8 bases map to TRBD2. The length of the CDR3 is 18 residues. The V segment lost 3 bases and the J segment 0 bases; nucleotides outside the gene matches: 10. From germline, CDR1 is SNHLY and CDR2 FYNNEI. DNA for the CDR3: TGTGCCAGCAGTGAGAGTAGCGGGGAGATTAGCTCCTACAATGAGCAGTTCTTC. It codes for CASSESSGEISSYNEQFF.

This chain joins TRBV5-3 and TRBJ1-1; tentatively, D is TRBD1 (6 bases). TRBV5-3 is designated an ORF whose function remains uncertain. V dropped 5 bases and J dropped 4 bases, with 12 bases sitting between them. This CDR3 region has 13 residues. The chain's CDR3 is CARRAQDSTEAFF. CDR3 nucleotide sequence: TGTGCCAGAAGAGCTCAGGACAGCACTGAAGCTTTCTTT.

The chain links TRBV5-1 to TRBJ2-7, with D unclear. The germline V gene encodes CDR1 SGHRS and CDR2 YFSETQ. This CDR3 contains 13 residues. The ends were cut back, 0 bases at V and 2 bases at J, with 6 bases in the middle. CDR3 sequence: CASSLGTTYEQYF. The CDR3 coding sequence is TGCGCCAGCAGCTTGGGAACTACCTACGAGCAGTACTTC.

The V call is TRBV19, the J call TRBJ2-1, with 7 bases identical to TRBD1. This CDR3 contains 14 residues. CDR1 and CDR2 from the germline V gene are LNHDA and SQIVND (reference sequence). Germline trimming cut 8 bases from V and 7 bases from J; bases unmatched to any gene: 11. The CDR3: CASRSGTEANEQFF. CDR3 DNA sequence: TGTGCCAGTCGATCCGGGACAGAAGCTAATGAGCAGTTCTTC.

The chain links TRBV3-1 (or the pseudogene TRBV3-2) to TRBJ2-7; 8 bases map to TRBD1. The germline V gene has CDR1 LGHDT and CDR2 YNNKEL (reference sequence). The CDR3 spans 15 residues. With 5 bases clipped from V and 5 bases from J, the junction kept 11 bases outside the gene matches. The CDR3 protein is CASSFRTGKINEQYF. For the CDR3, the DNA is TGTGCCAGCAGCTTCCGGACAGGGAAAATCAACGAGCAGTACTTC.

The rearrangement uses TRBV2 and TRBJ2-6; D may be TRBD2 (5 bases). V shed 6 bases and J shed 0 bases, with 12 bases lying between them. The length of the CDR3 is 16 residues. Germline CDR1 is SNHLY and CDR2 is FYNNEI. CDR3 nucleotide sequence: TGTGCCAGCAGAAGGACGGGAAGCTCTGGGGCCAACGTCCTGACTTTC. It yields the protein CASRRTGSSGANVLTF.

This chain uses TRBV4-1 with TRBJ1-3; 9 bases align to TRBD1. In germline, CDR1 is MGHRA, CDR2 YSYEKL. This CDR3 has 15 amino acids. V dropped 9 bases and J dropped 4; count of bases not matched to a gene: 10. The CDR3 loop reads CASGVGGQGGNTIYF. In nucleotides, the CDR3 is TGCGCCAGTGGTGTCGGCGGACAGGGGGGAAACACCATATATTTT.

The CDR3 is CASSEAGGRSPYGYTF. CDR3 DNA sequence: TGTGCCAGCAGTGAAGCCGGAGGGCGCTCCCCCTATGGCTACACCTTC. The J gene is TRBJ1-2, the V gene TRBV6-1; no definite D call. V lost 0 bases, J lost 4 bases, and 15 bases lay in between. Germline V lookup: CDR1 MNHNS, CDR2 SASEGT. CDR3 length: 16 amino acids.

V is TRBV10-3 and J is TRBJ1-2; TRBD1 matches 9 bases. The germline V gene has CDR1 ENHRY and CDR2 SYGVKD. The CDR3 contains 12 residues. V gave up 10 bases and J gave up 8 bases; unmatched junction bases: 8. The CDR3 is CANGQGNLGYTF. CDR3 bases: TGTGCCAACGGACAGGGGAATTTAGGCTACACCTTC.

This clone came up a few times. This chain uses TRBV5-1 with TRBJ1-1; 8 bases map to TRBD1. In germline, CDR1 is SGHRS, CDR2 YFSETQ. Germline trimming cut 1 base from V and 0 bases from J; bases unmatched to any gene: 5. The CDR3 covers 16 residues. The CDR3 region has the DNA TGCGCCAGCAGCTTGAAGAGACAGGGGTTGAACACTGAAGCTTTCTTT. This gives the protein CASSLKRQGLNTEAFF.

J is TRBJ2-7 and V is TRBV30, with TRBD1 matching 8 bases. The CDR3 totals 12 residues. Germline V gene data show CDR1 as GTSNPN and CDR2 as SVGIG (reference sequence). V gave up 4 bases and J gave up 7 bases; unmatched junction bases: 6. This chain's CDR3 is CAWTRTGPEQYF. In DNA, the CDR3 is TGTGCCTGGACCAGGACAGGGCCTGAGCAGTACTTC.

This sequence joins TRBV5-4 and TRBJ2-3; possibly TRBD1 for D (6 bases). V was trimmed by 4 bases and J by 3 bases, leaving 18 bases between them. Germline V gene sequence: CDR1 SGHNT, CDR2 YYREEE (reference sequence). This CDR3 contains 16 residues. For the CDR3, the DNA is TGTGCCAGCAGCCCCGAAACAGGGTTATTAACAGATACGCAGTATTTT. Protein: CASSPETGLLTDTQYF.

This clone was seen a single time. The CDR3 DNA is TGTGCCAGCAGCGTAGAGGGCGGGTCTAGCACAGATACGCAGTATTTT. Its translation: CASSVEGGSSTDTQYF. The rearrangement uses TRBV9 and TRBJ2-3; tentative D call: TRBD2 (5 bases). This CDR3 is built from 16 residues. Germline CDR1 SGDLS, CDR2 YYNGEE. V was pared by 0 bases and J by 0 bases, with 11 bases between.

The chain combines TRBV20-1 with TRBJ1-6; a possible D gene is TRBD1 (5 bases). The CDR3 totals 11 residues. Trimming cost V 6 bases and J 8 bases, with 8 bases left between them. The germline V gene encodes CDR1 DFQATT and CDR2 SNEGSKA (reference sequence). Here the CDR3 reads CSAGDDSPLHF. CDR3 nucleotides: TGCAGTGCAGGGGATGATTCACCCCTCCACTTT.

The rearrangement links TRBV5-6 to TRBJ1-2; 7 bases line up with TRBD1. V lost 5 bases and J lost 7; bases outside the gene matches: 5. The CDR3 is 12 residues long. Germline CDR1 is SGHDT and CDR2 is YYEEEE. CDR3 residues: CASSRQGSGYTF. In DNA, the CDR3 is TGTGCCAGCAGTAGACAGGGCTCTGGCTACACCTTC. Full variable domain (outside the CDR3, taken from reference TRBV5-6 and TRBJ1-2): DAGVTQSPTHLIKTRGQQVTLRCSPKSGHDTVSWYQQALGQGPQFIFQYYEEEERQRGNFPDRFSGHQFPNYSSELNVNALLLGDSALYLCASSRQGSGYTFGSGTRLTVV.

CDR3 protein: CASSPSGGLNTEAFF. The CDR3 DNA sequence: TGCGCCAGCAGCCCCTCAGGGGGTTTGAACACTGAAGCTTTCTTT. The rearrangement uses TRBV5-1 and TRBJ1-1, with 7 bases lining up with TRBD1. The CDR3 consists of 15 residues. In germline, CDR1 is SGHRS, CDR2 YFSETQ. Trimming at V came to 4 bases and at J to 0 bases, leaving 6 bases not matched to a gene.

The chain combines TRBV7-2 with TRBJ1-5; D not resolved. Germline assignment: CDR1 SGHTA and CDR2 FQGNSA. V was pared by 1 base and J by 0 bases, with 7 bases between. The CDR3 loop spans 15 amino acids. CDR3: CASSLGGYSNQPQHF. In DNA form, the CDR3 reads TGTGCCAGCAGCTTAGGAGGATATAGCAATCAGCCCCAGCATTTT.

The CDR3 loop is CASSHPQIRGGSSYNEQFF. DNA of the CDR3: TGCGCCAGCAGCCACCCCCAGATTAGGGGGGGCTCATCCTACAATGAGCAGTTCTTC. This chain links TRBV4-3 with TRBJ2-1; D might be TRBD2 (7 bases). Per germline, CDR1 LGHNA and CDR2 YSLEER. The CDR3 loop spans 19 amino acids. V lost 3 bases and J lost 1, with 22 bases in between.

V is TRBV6-5 and J is TRBJ1-1; D uncertain. Germline loops: CDR1 MNHEY, CDR2 SVGAGI. The CDR3 has 13 amino acids. Deletions cut 2 bases from V and 1 base from J, with 5 bases between. As DNA, the CDR3 is TGTGCCAGCAGTTACCAGCGGAACACTGAAGCTTTCTTT. Translating gives CASSYQRNTEAFF.

Concerning this clone itself: A read error may produce the germline difference seen at one junction end. J is TRBJ1-2 and V is TRBV28; D not resolved. Per germline, CDR1 MDHEN and CDR2 SYDVKM. This CDR3 comprises 12 residues. CDR3 sequence reads: CASSLSNYGYTF. CDR3 in DNA: TGTGCCAGCAGCTTATCTAATTATGGCTACACCTTC.

The chain joins TRBV7-2 to TRBJ1-3; D remains ambiguous. The V end was cut by 5 bases, the J end by 0 bases, with 5 bases between. The CDR3 loop spans 13 amino acids. Germline V gene lookup returns CDR1 SGHTA and CDR2 FQGNSA. The CDR3 reads CASSTGSGNTIYF. The CDR3 DNA reads TGTGCCAGCAGCACGGGCTCTGGAAACACCATATATTTT.

This clone has a single count. The chain combines TRBV7-8 with TRBJ2-3, with a possible D match to TRBD2 (5 bases). The V gene's germline CDR1 is SGHVS and CDR2 FQNEAQ. The CDR3 runs to 14 residues. Trimming removed 1 base from V and 4 bases from J, with 9 bases in between. CDR3: CASSLGTSSDTQYF. The DNA for the CDR3 is TGTGCCAGCAGCTTAGGGACTTCCTCAGATACGCAGTATTTT.

The genes are TRBV27 and TRBJ1-1; D perhaps matches TRBD1 (5 bases). Germline V gene data show CDR1 as MNHEY and CDR2 as SMNVEV (reference sequence). The CDR3 is 13 amino acids. The ends were cut back, 8 bases at V and 4 bases at J, with 14 bases in the middle. Written as DNA, the CDR3 is TGTGCCAGCCGTAGCCCGGGGGGCACTGAAGCTTTCTTT. Translated: CASRSPGGTEAFF.

This chain joins TRBV4-3 and TRBJ1-2; D remains unclear. The CDR3 is 13 amino acids. V lost 5 bases to trimming and J lost 4 bases, with 11 bases between them. From germline, CDR1 is LGHNA and CDR2 YSLEER. The CDR3 here is CASSTAPGYGYTF. The CDR3 nucleotides read TGCGCCAGCAGCACCGCCCCCGGCTATGGCTACACCTTC.

This clone was found once. The chain employs TRBV11-3 and TRBJ2-2; 10 bases agree with TRBD2. The CDR3 contains 21 residues. Per germline, CDR1 SGHNT and CDR2 YENEEA. Trimming removed 0 bases from V and 0 bases from J; junction bases left unmatched: 13. CDR3 residues: CASSLDLGWASGGANTGELFF. The CDR3 bases are TGTGCCAGCAGCTTAGACCTAGGATGGGCTAGCGGGGGAGCGAACACCGGGGAGCTGTTTTTT.

The chain uses TRBV19 and TRBJ1-1; weak D call: TRBD1 (6 bases). The CDR3 runs to 13 residues. CDR1 and CDR2 from the germline V gene are LNHDA and SQIVND (reference sequence). Trimming cost V 4 bases and J 5 bases, with 11 bases left between them. The CDR3 loop reads CASSTGGATEAFF. CDR3 sequence (DNA): TGTGCCAGTAGTACTGGGGGGGCGACTGAAGCTTTCTTT.

J is TRBJ1-4 and V is TRBV5-1; 9 bases map to TRBD1. The germline V gene has CDR1 SGHRS and CDR2 YFSETQ. The CDR3 is 16 residues long. The V segment lost 2 bases and the J segment 2 bases; nucleotides outside the gene matches: 4. CDR3 DNA sequence: TGCGCCAGCAGCTTACCGACAGGGGGTACTAATGAAAAACTGTTTTTT. Amino acids: CASSLPTGGTNEKLFF.